Below, one TCR beta chain is given with its context. The data were obtained in a study of blood T cell repertoires in COVID-19. At the level of the study: Samples came from the United States, Italy and Spain, spanning acute and convalescent COVID-19.

Clones were read by immunoSEQ multiplex PCR, and TCRdb kept only the in-frame ones, dropping some. The sample holds about 110,000 clones, 80% to 90% seen once. Trimming removed 8 bases at V and 4 bases at J, with 14 bases between. The CDR3 sequence is 14 residues long. CDR1 is MDHEN and CDR2 is SYDVKM in the germline V gene. The sequencing sample was made of peripheral blood. The origin of this receptor is a woman older than 75 with active or convalescent COVID-19. This chain uses TRBV28 with TRBJ2-2; possibly TRBD2 for D (6 bases). The CDR3 sequence: CASLSGGSTGELFF. DNA for the CDR3: TGTGCCAGCCTATCCGGGGGTTCCACCGGGGAGCTGTTTTTT.